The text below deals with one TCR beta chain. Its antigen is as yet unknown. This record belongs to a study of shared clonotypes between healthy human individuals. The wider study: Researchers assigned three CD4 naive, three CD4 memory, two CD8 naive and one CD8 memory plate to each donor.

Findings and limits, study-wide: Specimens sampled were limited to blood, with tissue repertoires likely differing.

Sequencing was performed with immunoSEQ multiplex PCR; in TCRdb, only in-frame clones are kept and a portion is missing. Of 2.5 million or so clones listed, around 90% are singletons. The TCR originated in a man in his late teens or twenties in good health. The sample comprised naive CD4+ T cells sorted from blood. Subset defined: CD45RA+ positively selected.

The CDR3 DNA reads TGTGCCAGCAGTCCCGCAGGGGGATCTAATGAGCAGTTCTTC. Protein: CASSPAGGSNEQFF. The chain carries TRBV7-9 and TRBJ2-1; TRBD1 agrees at 7 bases. Germline CDR1 and CDR2: SEHNR and FQNEAQ (reference sequence). V lost 6 bases to trimming and J lost 7 bases; unmatched junction nucleotides: 9. The CDR3 has 14 residues.